These 5 T cell receptor beta chains were all obtained from the same sample, sequenced in a study of blood T cell repertoires in COVID-19. Clones were read by immunoSEQ multiplex PCR, and TCRdb kept only the in-frame ones, dropping some. The table lists roughly 39,000 clones, about 85% of them singletons. Material: peripheral blood. The receptors derive from a woman aged 80 or over with active COVID-19.

The chain joins TRBV28 to TRBJ2-3, with TRBD1 matching 7 bases. Germline V gene data show CDR1 as MDHEN and CDR2 as SYDVKM. V gave up 4 bases and J gave up 0 bases; unmatched junction bases: 7. CDR3 length: 16 residues. The CDR3 DNA is TGTGCCAGCAGTTCCCCCGGGGACAGAAGCACAGATACGCAGTATTTT. Amino acids: CASSSPGDRSTDTQYF.

This clone was observed once. The chain links TRBV6-2 or TRBV6-3 to TRBJ1-2; 7 nucleotides line up with TRBD1. The CDR3 is 13 amino acids. Germline CDR1 MNHEY, CDR2 SVGEGT. Trimming at V came to 5 bases and at J to 7 bases, leaving 7 bases not matched to a gene. The CDR3 nucleotides read TGTGCCAGCAGTCAAACAGGGGATGGTGGCTACACCTTC. This gives the protein CASSQTGDGGYTF.

This clone is a singleton in its sample. The chain uses TRBV7-9 and TRBJ1-2, with 8 bases lining up with TRBD1. Looked up from germline, CDR1 is SEHNR and CDR2 is FQNEAQ (reference sequence). Trimming cost V 4 bases and J 7 bases; bases outside gene matches: 8. The CDR3 totals 14 residues. CDR3 in DNA: TGTGCCAGCAGCTCCAGGCCAGGGGGCTTTGGCTACACCTTC. Translation gives CASSSRPGGFGYTF.

The chain combines TRBV12-2 with TRBJ2-3; the table's D call, TRBD2, has no DNA check behind it. TRBV12-2 is described as a pseudogene. This CDR3 is 16 amino acids long. CDR3 amino acids: CASRLASGSSTDTQYF. The DNA for the CDR3 is TGTGCAAGTCGCTTAGCTAGCGGGTCCAGCACAGATACGCAGTATTTT.

This chain uses TRBV7-8 with TRBJ1-5, with 8 positions matching TRBD1. Per germline, CDR1 SGHVS and CDR2 FQNEAQ. The CDR3 spans 19 residues. V gave up 0 bases and J gave up 2 bases; unmatched junction bases: 12. CDR3 sequence: CASSLASGAGGAGNQPQHF. The DNA for the CDR3 is TGTGCCAGCAGCTTAGCGTCAGGAGCAGGGGGCGCCGGCAATCAGCCCCAGCATTTT. Supplemented by reference TRBV7-8 and TRBJ1-5, the full variable domain reads GAGVSQSPRYKVAKRGQDVALRCDPISGHVSLFWYQQALGQGPEFLTYFQNEAQLDKSGLPSDRFFAERPEGSVSTLKIQRTQQEDSAVYLCASSLASGAGGAGNQPQHFGDGTRLSIL.